This TCR beta chain was observed in a study of T cells in Graves' hyperthyroidism and ophthalmopathy. The diagnostic basis comprised clinical symptoms, serum thyroxine and TRAb, thyroid ultrasound and orbital computed tomography. General study results and limits: Ophthalmopathy, as predicted by the model, came a median 6.5 months after the prediction.

TCR beta CDR3 sequences were amplified from RNA transcripts. With the HTBI primer set, the TCR CDR3 went through a first round of RT-PCR. MiXCR was run by TCRdb on the multiplex PCR reads, yielding one entry per CDR3 protein. The sample consists of 300,000 to 350,000 distinct CDR3 sequences, approximately 22% of them appearing once. There are many counts of this clonotype. What it recognizes is unknown. This TCR derives from a woman aged 45-65 years with Graves' hyperthyroidism. The material sequenced was blood.

The CDR3 protein is CASRPGTGYGYTF. The CDR3 DNA sequence: TGTGCCAGCAGGCCCGGGACGGGCTATGGCTACACCTTC. The chain recombines TRBV6-1 with TRBJ1-2; perhaps TRBD1 as D (5 bases). Trimming took off 6 bases at V and 4 bases at J, with 12 bases between the two ends. Germline V gene lookup returns CDR1 MNHNS and CDR2 SASEGT. CDR3 size: 13 residues.